This T cell receptor beta chain was documented in a study of T cell repertoires in cytomegalovirus infection (dated by TCRdb to between 2019 and 2020). In terms of the full investigation: The peptide stimulations were aimed at well-studied HLA-B-restricted epitopes as well as recently identified HLA-C-restricted CMV epitopes, whose presentation resists viral immunomodulation. The HLA type of each donor mattered for the analysis, because public TCR beta signatures pointed to carriage of CMV infection along with the matching HLA type.

This specimen's treatment or condition label, interpreted: in vitro stimulation with specific CMV peptide epitopes to enrich CMV-specific T cells. What the research found in general, with its limitations: The ex vivo response was dominated by HLA-C-restricted CMV-specific TCR beta clonotypes, and the single most frequent clonotype in two of eight donors was supplied by these HLA-C-restricted clonotypes. In both this cohort and an independent roughly 350-donor cohort, the cumulative frequency of public TCR beta family members distinguished carriers of CMV infection plus the relevant HLA type.

Reading the germline V gene (reference sequence) gives CDR1 SEHNR and CDR2 FQNEAQ. Relative to germline, V is 5 bases shorter and J is 8 bases shorter, with 16 bases between their ends. From the cysteine through the phenylalanine, the CDR3 covers 14 amino acids. Only CDR3 DNA remains: 42 bases, in frame from the first base. Sequencing relied on an Illumina HiSeq 1500. The public reads were run again by TCRdb, first through fastp at Q25 and then through MiXCR, and only productive beta chains were kept. One record per CDR3 amino acid sequence lists the most common genes and DNA. For this sample there are 550,000 to 700,000 distinct CDR3 sequences; over 35% appear just once. Around 46% of the sample belongs to the ten largest clones. Points on this clonotype: Its antigen remains undetermined. There are no base qualities to consult, and no much larger clone falls within one base.

This chain joins TRBV7-9 to TRBJ2-1; the D gene is perhaps TRBD1, on 6 matching bases. The source material was cultured PBMCs, sampled from culture after CMV antigen stimulation. The sequence derives from a human donor in good health (CMV status not recorded). Some clones in this sample may be carry-over from other donors' samples. The CDR3 protein sequence reads: CASSGTGSADEQFF. The DNA reads TGTGCCAGCAGCGGTACAGGGTCGGCGGATGAGCAGTTCTTC.